This TCR beta chain was recovered during a study of untreated major depressive disorder (dated by TCRdb to the late 2010s). General notes on the study: A cross-sectional case-control design was used to compare T cell phenotype and TCR repertoire between antidepressant-free major depressive disorder patients and individually matched non-depressed controls. The sequencing was a follow-up to the differences in Vbeta 5.1, Vbeta 11 and Vbeta 22 usage that flow cytometry had picked up across the whole cohort.

For sex, age, current smoking status and body mass index, every depressed patient had a pairwise-matched non-depressed control. Every participant was of European descent. Controls scored 5 or less on the Quick Inventory of Depressive Symptoms-Self Report and had no mood disorder, either currently or at any point in their lifetime. Participants were excluded if they had major medical conditions, Axis I/II comorbidities, regular medication or illicit drug use, or weekly alcohol intake above 100 g. Around 27 ml of peripheral blood was collected from each participant into EDTA tubes. Magnetic negative selection with the BD IMag Human CD4 T Lymphocyte Enrichment Set was used to purify CD4+ T cells from thawed PBMCs. The CD4+ enrichment method typically yielded roughly 95% purity as confirmed by flow cytometry. A subgroup of a few case-control pairs, chosen blind to chemokine receptor expression and flow-cytometric repertoire skewing results, underwent TCRbeta sequencing. Every blood sample was taken in the morning at 8:00 a.m., and Ficoll-Hypaque gradient centrifugation was used to isolate PBMCs. PBMCs were cryopreserved by gradual cooling to -80°C and stored in liquid nitrogen until assayed.

To note about this clone: Which antigen it targets is not known. No base quality information exists; no much larger clone differs at one position.

Findings and caveats that apply to the study as a whole: In every sequenced subject, all of the top five TRBV05-01 clones were private clones. Sequencing confirmed higher TRBV05-01 (Vbeta 5.1) usage among CD4+ T cells of depressed patients than controls, with p = 0.040 in a one-tailed test. In the sequencing data, TRBV25-01 and TRBV02-01 usage matched the flow-cytometry pattern but was not statistically significant. For the sequencing comparisons, one-tailed planned tests were applied to only three Vbeta families that had been selected in advance. Because of strict matching and exclusion criteria, the study sample was comparatively small, which limits how generalizable the findings are.

The Qiagen DNeasy Blood and Tissue Kit was used to extract total genomic DNA from purified CD4+ T cells. The TCRbeta CDR3 region, defined according to IMGT, was amplified and sequenced using immunoSEQ immunosequencing protocols. Per the source publication's procedure: The immunoSEQ service preprocessed the raw sequence data to correct PCR and sequencing errors. The sequence data were imported into the immunoSEQ Analyzer and were further analyzed using VDJtools v1.0.7. The paired Wilcoxon signed-rank test was applied to assess differences between patients and controls. The table was pulled from immuneACCESS by TCRdb, which kept in-frame rearrangements only. Such tables lose some clones; where checked, under half of the loss comes from unresolved V genes, and the rest has no known cause. V, J and clone size reflect that table, while D and trimming were determined from the DNA. A total of about 21,000 clones appear in this sample, roughly 89% of them only once. Together, the top ten hold 0.45% to 0.6% of the sample.

CDR1 and CDR2, looked up from the germline V gene, are SGDLS and YYNGEE. V loses 0 bases at its end and J loses 8 bases; junction bases beyond the gene matches: 12. The CDR3 starts with the cysteine, ends with the phenylalanine, and has 16 residues. Solely the CDR3 DNA is kept, with 48 bases framed from the first base. The chain is assembled from TRBV9 and TRBJ2-3; 7 central nucleotides agree with TRBD2. This sequence was found in a woman aged 40 to 50 in good health. Sequencing input: CD4+ T cells from PBMCs. The bases read TGTGCCAGCAGCGTAGACGGCGGGAGCTCAAAATCTACGCAGTATTTT. Translated, this gives CASSVDGGSSKSTQYF.